Detailed here is one T cell receptor (beta chain). CDR1 and CDR2 from the germline V gene are SGHDT and YYEEEE. CDR3 size: 15 residues. This sample is drawn from a study of human CD8 memory T cell subsets. Production of TCR beta libraries used UMI-labeled 5' RACE as the method. TCRdb re-analyzed the 5' RACE reads; it lists each CDR3 protein once, without DNA. Recorded for this sample: roughly 10,000 distinct CDR3 sequences. This receptor was identified in a human donor in good health. Sequencing used CD8+ stem-like memory T cells (TSCM and TCM) sorted from PBMCs. The subset was: stem-like memory CD8 T cells (TSTEM), CCR7+ PD-1- TIGIT-. This sequence joins TRBV5-6 and TRBJ1-2; lacking DNA, the TRBD1 call made by TCRdb goes unchecked. CDR3 protein: CASSLGGQGFYGYTF.